This entry lists 12 T cell receptor beta chains sequenced from one sample in a study of shared clonotypes between healthy human individuals. Libraries were prepared by immunoSEQ multiplex PCR; TCRdb keeps only in-frame clonotypes and omits some of them. Here the sample spans about half a million clones, 78% being singletons. The sequenced sample consisted of PBMCs. Every receptor here comes from a woman between 40 and 50 years old in good health. Some clones in this sample may be carry-over from other donors' samples.

This clone was seen a handful of times. CDR3 nucleotide sequence: TGTGCCAGCAGCCCAGCGGGAGATACGCAGTATTTT. Residues: CASSPAGDTQYF. The chain carries TRBV7-2 and TRBJ2-3; D perhaps matches TRBD2 (6 bases). The length of the CDR3 is 12 residues. V lost 5 bases to trimming and J lost 5 bases, with 8 bases between them. The V gene's germline CDR1 is SGHTA and CDR2 FQGNSA.

The chain links TRBV6-1 to TRBJ1-2; 7 nucleotides agree with TRBD1. CDR1 MNHNS and CDR2 SASEGT come from the germline V gene. The trim removed 6 bases at V and 6 bases at J, leaving 7 bases unmatched. This CDR3 spans 13 amino acids. This CDR3 reads CASRNRGGDGYTF. Written as DNA, the CDR3 is TGTGCCAGCAGAAACAGGGGAGGGGATGGCTACACCTTC.

This clone was observed a handful of times. The chain employs TRBV20-1 and TRBJ1-1; tentatively, D is TRBD1 (6 bases). In germline, CDR1 is DFQATT, CDR2 SNEGSKA (reference sequence). V lost 7 bases to trimming and J lost 10 bases, with 16 bases between them. The CDR3 is 11 amino acids. The CDR3 DNA follows: TGCAGTGTACTTCGGGGGCTGGGAGCTTTCTTT. Protein product: CSVLRGLGAFF.

V is TRBV9 and J is TRBJ2-7; the match to TRBD1 covers 8 bases. Unmatched junction bases numbered 15, after V lost 5 bases and J lost 2 bases. The germline V gene encodes CDR1 SGDLS and CDR2 YYNGEE. This CDR3 is built from 17 residues. This chain's CDR3 is CASSGSHGGQGAYEQYF. In nucleotides, the CDR3 is TGTGCCAGCAGTGGCTCCCATGGCGGACAGGGTGCCTACGAGCAGTACTTC.

A word on this clone: This clone may be a read error of a much larger clone one base away. Other DNA sequences in the sample encode the same CDR3. V gene TRBV10-2 combines with J gene TRBJ1-5; no definite D call. The germline CDR1 and CDR2 sequences are WSHSY and SAAADI. CDR3 length equals 13 residues. Here the CDR3 reads CASSEWLNQPQHF. The CDR3 DNA reads TGTGCCAGCAGTGAGTGGTTAAATCAGCCCCAGCATTTT.

This clone was recorded only once. V is TRBV30 and J is TRBJ2-4; D is uncertain. This CDR3 has 11 residues. From germline, CDR1 is GTSNPN and CDR2 SVGIG (reference sequence). V lost 0 bases and J lost 8, with 5 bases in between. The chain's CDR3 is CAWSVRDIQYF. The DNA for the CDR3 is TGTGCCTGGAGTGTCCGGGACATTCAGTACTTC.

This CDR3 reads CAISESLRGIGYTF. The CDR3, as DNA: TGTGCCATCAGTGAGTCGTTGCGGGGGATAGGCTACACCTTC. The chain joins TRBV10-3 to TRBJ1-2, with D maybe TRBD1 (5 bases). The CDR3 is 14 residues long. V was trimmed by 0 bases and J by 8 bases, leaving 13 bases between them. Germline CDR1 reads ENHRY; CDR2 reads SYGVKD.

This sequence joins TRBV5-4 and TRBJ2-1; D perhaps matches TRBD2 (5 bases). The CDR3 sequence is 15 residues long. The ends were cut back, 0 bases at V and 3 bases at J, with 10 bases in the middle. Germline values: CDR1 SGHNT, CDR2 YYREEE (reference sequence). CDR3 protein: CASSLGPGGYNEQFF. The CDR3 DNA reads as TGTGCCAGCAGCTTGGGTCCCGGAGGCTACAATGAGCAGTTCTTC. The variable domain in full, completed from reference TRBV5-4 and TRBJ2-1, reads ETGVTQSPTHLIKTRGQQVTLRCSSQSGHNTVSWYQQALGQGPQFIFQYYREEENGRGNFPPRFSGLQFPNYSSELNVNALELDDSALYLCASSLGPGGYNEQFFGPGTRLTVL.

This clone has a count of ten or more. This chain uses TRBV5-1 with TRBJ1-1; D might be TRBD1 (5 bases). Trimming took 0 bases from V and 1 from J, leaving 7 bases between them. The CDR3 spans 14 residues. Germline V gene sequence: CDR1 SGHRS, CDR2 YFSETQ. In nucleotides, the CDR3 is TGCGCCAGCAGCTTGGGAGGGGCGAACACTGAAGCTTTCTTT. Amino acid sequence: CASSLGGANTEAFF.

This clone was counted only a few times. CDR3 nucleotides: TGTGCCAGCAGTGAAGCTTCCTCGGGTGGCACTGAAGCTTTCTTT. This codes for CASSEASSGGTEAFF. V is TRBV2 and J is TRBJ1-1; D unresolved. The CDR3 runs 15 residues. Deletions cut 0 bases from V and 4 bases from J, with 12 bases between. The germline CDR1 and CDR2 sequences are SNHLY and FYNNEI.

The gene calls are TRBV28 and TRBJ1-5, with D perhaps matching TRBD1 (5 bases). Per the germline V gene, CDR1 is MDHEN and CDR2 is SYDVKM. The CDR3 is made up of 16 amino acids. V was trimmed by 6 bases and J by 6 bases, leaving 21 bases between them. The CDR3 DNA reads as TGTGCCAGCAGATTTAGGGTTGGGGGGGATGGTCAGCCCCAGCATTTT. Its protein is CASRFRVGGDGQPQHF.

This clone has just one count. V usage is TRBV6-1 and J usage is TRBJ2-1; TRBD1 or TRBD2 may be the D gene (5 bases each). Trimming cost V 6 bases and J 0 bases, with 9 bases left between them. Germline V CDR1 and CDR2: MNHNS, SASEGT. This CDR3 has 14 residues. The CDR3 spells CASRGDPSYNEQFF. In nucleotides, the CDR3 is TGTGCCAGCAGGGGGGACCCCTCCTACAATGAGCAGTTCTTC.